A selection of T cell receptor beta chains follows, all from one sample in a study of T cell responses to AZD1222 COVID-19 vaccine. Measured with immunoSEQ multiplex PCR; TCRdb has only the in-frame clones, and not every one. The sample carries tens of thousands of clones, approximately 91% recorded once. The starting material was peripheral blood, obtained on day 0 of AZD1222 vaccination. Every receptor here comes from an adult in good health. Each CDR3 is given with its conserved first and last residue.

TRBV27 CASSPATGGTYEQYF
TRBV6-5 CATTLSENQPQHF
TRBV7-9 CASSLGSAWGADTQYF
TRBV19 CASSIGDRENQPQHF
TRBV3-1/TRBV3-2 CASSPDPDKTYEQYF
TRBV6-2/TRBV6-3 CASSYSISPYEQYF
TRBV18 CASSQQGVGNSPLHF
TRBV18 CASSPNRAGVDEQFF
TRBV24-1 CATSDHPEAFF
TRBV5-1 CASSTGTPAQGYGYTF
TRBV5-1 CASSLSGRYYSGANVLTF
TRBV25-1 CASSRSGDEKLFF
TRBV12-3/TRBV12-4 CASSNMYSYEQYF
TRBV7-8 CASSLVQGSYEQYF
TRBV11-2 CASSPRRGVSPLHF
TRBV29-1 CSVAGLHEKLFF
TRBV5-1 CASSPPTNTEAFF
TRBV7-3 CASSSYLGTEAFF
TRBV18 CASSPPGFNYGYTF
TRBV10-3 CAISELAGSDEQFF
TRBV6-1 CASSEVTGSYEQYF
TRBV5-4 CASSPGGRTEAFF
TRBV3-1/TRBV3-2 CASSQDLGGQRNQPQHF